Reported below is one T cell receptor (beta chain). Its antigen is unidentified. This CDR3 is 14 amino acids long. Germline CDR1 DFQATT, CDR2 SNEGSKA (reference sequence). Trimming at V came to 5 bases and at J to 7 bases, leaving 9 bases not matched to a gene. This sample's time point: sample taken at primary tumor resection. The input material, whole RNA from tumor, nontumor lung or frozen PBMC, was sequenced unsorted. There were roughly 72 donors, all of them untreated patients with early-stage non-small cell lung cancer. The sample originates from a study of spatial heterogeneity in lung cancer. Study at large: Alpha-chain sequences were consistently detected less often than beta-chain sequences. Findings of the study overall: Among blood samples, ubiquitous expanded tumor TCRs appeared more at resection than at follow-up.

Each CDR3 protein is one row after TCRdb ran MiXCR on the 5' RACE reads. The sample shows roughly 91,000 distinct CDR3 sequences, 15% to 20% of them seen only once. The sample here was PBMCs, taken at surgery. The source of this sequence is a male donor with early-stage non-small cell lung cancer. The chain has TRBV20-1 and TRBJ2-1; 9 bases align to TRBD2. The CDR3 DNA reads TGCAGTGCTGACACCGGGACTAGCAATAATGAGCAGTTCTTC. Amino acid sequence: CSADTGTSNNEQFF.